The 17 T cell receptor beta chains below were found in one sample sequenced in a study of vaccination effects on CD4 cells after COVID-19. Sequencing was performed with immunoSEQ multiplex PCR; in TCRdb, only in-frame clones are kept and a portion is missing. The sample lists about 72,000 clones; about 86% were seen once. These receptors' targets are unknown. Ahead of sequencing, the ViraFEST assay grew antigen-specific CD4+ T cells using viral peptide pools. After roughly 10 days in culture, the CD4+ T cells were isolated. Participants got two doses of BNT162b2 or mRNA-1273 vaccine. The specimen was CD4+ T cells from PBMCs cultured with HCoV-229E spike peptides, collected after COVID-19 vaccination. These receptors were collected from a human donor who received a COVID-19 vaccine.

CDR3 in DNA: TGTGCCAGCAGCCAACAGGGCTACGAGCAGTACGTC. This codes for CASSQQGYEQYV. The chain recombines TRBV14 with TRBJ2-7; D perhaps matches TRBD1 (5 bases). The germline V and J ends were trimmed by 2 bases and 3 bases, with 5 bases remaining between them. The CDR3 extends over 12 amino acids. Germline CDR1 reads SGHDN; CDR2 reads FVKESK.

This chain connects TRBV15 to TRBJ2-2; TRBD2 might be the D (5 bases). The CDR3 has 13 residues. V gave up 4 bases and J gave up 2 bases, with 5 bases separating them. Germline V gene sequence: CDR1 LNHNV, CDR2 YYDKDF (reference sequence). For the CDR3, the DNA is TGTGCCACCAGCACGGGAAACACCGGGGAGCTGTTTTTT. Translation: CATSTGNTGELFF.

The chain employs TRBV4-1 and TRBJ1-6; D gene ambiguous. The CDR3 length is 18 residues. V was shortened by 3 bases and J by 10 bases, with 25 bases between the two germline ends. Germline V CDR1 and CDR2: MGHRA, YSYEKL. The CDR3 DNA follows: TGCGCCAGCAGCCAGTATCACCCTTCGGCTAACGTAGGCTCACCCCTCCACTTT. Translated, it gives CASSQYHPSANVGSPLHF.

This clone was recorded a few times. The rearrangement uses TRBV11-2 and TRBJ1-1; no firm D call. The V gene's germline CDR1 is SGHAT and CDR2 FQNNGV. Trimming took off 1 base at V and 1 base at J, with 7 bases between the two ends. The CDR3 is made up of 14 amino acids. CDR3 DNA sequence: TGTGCCAGCAGCTTAGGAAGAACGAACACTGAAGCTTTCTTT. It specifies CASSLGRTNTEAFF. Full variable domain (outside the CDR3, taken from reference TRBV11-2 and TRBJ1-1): EAGVAQSPRYKIIEKRQSVAFWCNPISGHATLYWYQQILGQGPKLLIQFQNNGVVDDSQLPKDRFSAERLKGVDSTLKIQPAKLEDSAVYLCASSLGRTNTEAFFGQGTRLTVV.

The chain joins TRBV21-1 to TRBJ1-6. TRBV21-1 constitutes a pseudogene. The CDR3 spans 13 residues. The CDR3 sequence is CASPTEGESPLHF. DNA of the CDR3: TGTGCCAGCCCGACGGAGGGGGAATCACCCCTCCACTTT.

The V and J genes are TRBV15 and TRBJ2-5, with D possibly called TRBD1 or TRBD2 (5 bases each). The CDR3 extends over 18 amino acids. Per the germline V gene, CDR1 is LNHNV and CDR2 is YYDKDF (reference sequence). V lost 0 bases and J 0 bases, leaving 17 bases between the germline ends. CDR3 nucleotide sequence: TGTGCCACCAGCAGAGACCCCAGGCAGGGCGGGTACCAAGAGACCCAGTACTTC. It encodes CATSRDPRQGGYQETQYF.

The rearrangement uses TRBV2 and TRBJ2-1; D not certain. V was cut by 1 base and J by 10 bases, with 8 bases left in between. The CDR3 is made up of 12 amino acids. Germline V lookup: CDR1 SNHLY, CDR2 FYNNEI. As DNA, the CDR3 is TGTGCCAGCAGTGAAGGGCAGACCGAGCAGTTCTTC. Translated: CASSEGQTEQFF. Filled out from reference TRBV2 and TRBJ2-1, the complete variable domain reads EPEVTQTPSHQVTQMGQEVILRCVPISNHLYFYWYRQILGQKVEFLVSFYNNEISEKSEIFDDQFSVERPDGSNFTLKIRSTKLEDSAMYFCASSEGQTEQFFGPGTRLTVL.

The CDR3 coding sequence is TGTGCCACCAGTGCGGTGGGACAGGGGAGAACAGATACGCAGTATTTT. Its translation: CATSAVGQGRTDTQYF. This chain links TRBV24-1 with TRBJ2-3; TRBD1 agrees at 10 bases. The germline V gene encodes CDR1 KGHDR and CDR2 SFDVKD. This CDR3 region has 16 residues. V gave up 5 bases and J gave up 3 bases; unmatched junction bases: 7.

CDR3 DNA sequence: TGTGCCAGCAGTGGGACAGGGGGAATTAGCTCCTATAATTCACCCCTCCACTTT. The encoded protein is CASSGTGGISSYNSPLHF. V and J are TRBV2 and TRBJ1-6, with 10 positions matching TRBD1. The V gene's germline CDR1 is SNHLY and CDR2 FYNNEI. CDR3 length equals 18 residues. With V trimmed by 4 bases and J by 0 bases, 6 bases remained unmatched.

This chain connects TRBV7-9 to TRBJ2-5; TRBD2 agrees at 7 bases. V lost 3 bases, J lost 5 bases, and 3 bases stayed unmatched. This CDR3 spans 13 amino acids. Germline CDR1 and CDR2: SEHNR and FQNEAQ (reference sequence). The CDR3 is CASSLWEGETQYF. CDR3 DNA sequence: TGTGCCAGCAGCTTGTGGGAGGGTGAGACCCAGTACTTC.

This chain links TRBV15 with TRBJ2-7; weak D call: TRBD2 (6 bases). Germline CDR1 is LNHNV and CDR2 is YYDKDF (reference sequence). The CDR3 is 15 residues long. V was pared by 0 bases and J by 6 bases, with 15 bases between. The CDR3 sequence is CATSRDGRGGTEQYV. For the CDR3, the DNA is TGTGCCACCAGCAGAGATGGGAGAGGAGGGACCGAGCAGTACGTC.

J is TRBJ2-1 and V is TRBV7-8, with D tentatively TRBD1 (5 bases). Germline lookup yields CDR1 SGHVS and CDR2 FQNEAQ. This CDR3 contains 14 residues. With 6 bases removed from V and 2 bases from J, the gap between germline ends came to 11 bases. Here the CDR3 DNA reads TGTGCCAGCAGTACTAAACAGGCCTACAATGAGCAGTTCTTC. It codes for CASSTKQAYNEQFF.

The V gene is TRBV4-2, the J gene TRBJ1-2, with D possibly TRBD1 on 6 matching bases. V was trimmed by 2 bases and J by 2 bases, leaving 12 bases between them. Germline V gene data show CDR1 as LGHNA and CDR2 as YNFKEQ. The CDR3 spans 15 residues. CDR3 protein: CASSQSGGGNYGYTF. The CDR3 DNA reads TGTGCCAGCAGCCAATCTGGGGGCGGGAACTATGGCTACACCTTC.

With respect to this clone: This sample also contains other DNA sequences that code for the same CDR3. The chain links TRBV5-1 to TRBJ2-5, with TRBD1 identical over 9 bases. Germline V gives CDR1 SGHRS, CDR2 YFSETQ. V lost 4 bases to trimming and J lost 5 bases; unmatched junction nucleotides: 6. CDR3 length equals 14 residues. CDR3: CASSPTGGGETQYF. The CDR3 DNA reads TGCGCCAGCAGCCCTACAGGGGGCGGTGAGACCCAGTACTTC.

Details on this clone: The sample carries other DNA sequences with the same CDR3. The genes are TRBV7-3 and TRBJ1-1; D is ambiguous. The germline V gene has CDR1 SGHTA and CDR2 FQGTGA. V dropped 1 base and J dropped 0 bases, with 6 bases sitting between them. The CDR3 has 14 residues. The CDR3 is CASSLIGLNTEAFF. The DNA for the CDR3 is TGTGCCAGCAGCTTAATCGGGTTGAACACTGAAGCTTTCTTT.

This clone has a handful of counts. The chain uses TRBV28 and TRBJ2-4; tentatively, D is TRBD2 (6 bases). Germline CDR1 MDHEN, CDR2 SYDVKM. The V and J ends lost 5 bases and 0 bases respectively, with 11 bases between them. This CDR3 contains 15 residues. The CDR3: CASSPPGLAKNIQYF. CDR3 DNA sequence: TGTGCCAGCAGTCCCCCGGGACTAGCCAAAAACATTCAGTACTTC.

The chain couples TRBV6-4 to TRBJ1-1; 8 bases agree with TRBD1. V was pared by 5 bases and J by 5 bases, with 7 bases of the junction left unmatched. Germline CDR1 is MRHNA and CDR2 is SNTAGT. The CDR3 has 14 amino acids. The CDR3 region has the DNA TGTGCCAGCAGTCCCACAGGGGGACGTACTGAAGCTTTCTTT. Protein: CASSPTGGRTEAFF.